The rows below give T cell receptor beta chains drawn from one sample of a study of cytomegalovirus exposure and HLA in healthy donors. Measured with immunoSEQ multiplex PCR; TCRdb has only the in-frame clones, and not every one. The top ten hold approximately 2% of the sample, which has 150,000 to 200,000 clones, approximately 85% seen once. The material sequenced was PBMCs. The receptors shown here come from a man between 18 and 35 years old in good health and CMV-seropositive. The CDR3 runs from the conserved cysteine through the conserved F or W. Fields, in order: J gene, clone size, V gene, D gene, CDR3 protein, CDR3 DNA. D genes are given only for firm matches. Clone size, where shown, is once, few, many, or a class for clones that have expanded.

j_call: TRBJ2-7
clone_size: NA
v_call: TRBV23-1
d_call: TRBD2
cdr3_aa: CASSQLAGSSYEQYF
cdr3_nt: TGCGCCAGCAGTCAATTAGCGGGGTCTTCCTACGAGCAGTACTTC

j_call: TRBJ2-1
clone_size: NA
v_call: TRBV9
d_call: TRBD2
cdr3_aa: CASSVEASGGNEQFF
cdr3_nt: TGTGCCAGCAGCGTAGAGGCTAGCGGGGGGAATGAGCAGTTCTTC

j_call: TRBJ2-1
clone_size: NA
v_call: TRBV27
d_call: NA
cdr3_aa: CASSFFQSGNEQFF
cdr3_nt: TGTGCCAGCAGTTTCTTCCAGAGCGGCAATGAGCAGTTCTTC

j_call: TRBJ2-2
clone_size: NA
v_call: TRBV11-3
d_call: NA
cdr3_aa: CASSLDFSRANTGELFF
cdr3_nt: TGTGCCAGCAGCTTAGATTTTAGCAGGGCCAACACCGGGGAGCTGTTTTTT

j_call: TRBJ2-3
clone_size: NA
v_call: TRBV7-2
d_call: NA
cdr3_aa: CASSLRRTSTDTQYF
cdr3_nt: TGTGCCAGCAGCTTGAGGCGGACTAGCACAGATACGCAGTATTTT

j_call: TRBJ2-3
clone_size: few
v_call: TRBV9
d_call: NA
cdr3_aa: CASSVEGGRTDTQYF
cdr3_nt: TGTGCCAGCAGCGTAGAAGGGGGACGCACAGATACGCAGTATTTT

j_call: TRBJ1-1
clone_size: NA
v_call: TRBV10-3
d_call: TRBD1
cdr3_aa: CAIGTGENTEAFF
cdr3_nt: TGTGCCATCGGGACAGGGGAGAACACTGAAGCTTTCTTT

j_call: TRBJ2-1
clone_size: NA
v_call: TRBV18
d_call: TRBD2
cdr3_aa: CASSPPSGGSYHEQFF
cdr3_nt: TGTGCCAGCTCACCCCCTAGCGGGGGTTCCTACCATGAGCAGTTCTTC

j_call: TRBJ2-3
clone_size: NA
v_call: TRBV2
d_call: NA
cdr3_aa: CASSRLTDTQYF
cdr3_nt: TGTGCCAGCAGTAGACTCACAGATACGCAGTATTTT

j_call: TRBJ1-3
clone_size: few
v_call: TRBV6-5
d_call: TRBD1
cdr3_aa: CASSPGTAGNTIYF
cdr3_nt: TGTGCCAGCAGTCCCGGGACAGCTGGAAACACCATATATTTT

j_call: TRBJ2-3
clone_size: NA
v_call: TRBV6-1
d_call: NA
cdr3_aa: CASSRLRTDTQYF
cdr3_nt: TGTGCCAGCAGTCGCCTGAGGACAGATACGCAGTATTTT

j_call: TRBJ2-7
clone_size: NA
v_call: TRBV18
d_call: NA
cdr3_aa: CASSAGSVGEQYF
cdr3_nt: TGTGCCAGCTCGGCAGGGTCGGTTGGGGAGCAGTACTTC

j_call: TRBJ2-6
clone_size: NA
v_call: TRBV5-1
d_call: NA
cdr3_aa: CASLTTVSGANVLTF
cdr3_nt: TGCGCCAGTTTAACGACAGTCTCTGGGGCCAACGTCCTGACTTTC

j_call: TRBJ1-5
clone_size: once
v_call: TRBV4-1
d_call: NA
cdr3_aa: CASSQAAINQPQHF
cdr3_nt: TGCGCCAGCAGCCAGGCAGCGATCAATCAGCCCCAGCATTTT

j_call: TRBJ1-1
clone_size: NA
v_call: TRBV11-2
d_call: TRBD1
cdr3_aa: CASSLNPSGTGSGAFF
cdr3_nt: TGTGCCAGCAGCTTAAATCCCTCCGGGACAGGGTCTGGAGCTTTCTTT

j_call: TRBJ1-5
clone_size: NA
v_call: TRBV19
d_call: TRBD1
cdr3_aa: CASSTRTGGYDQPQHF
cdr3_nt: TGTGCCAGTAGTACGCGGACAGGGGGCTATGATCAGCCCCAGCATTTT

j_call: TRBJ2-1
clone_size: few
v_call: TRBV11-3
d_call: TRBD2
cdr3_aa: CASSPSGGEQFF
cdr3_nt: TGTGCCAGCAGCCCCAGCGGGGGGGAGCAGTTCTTC

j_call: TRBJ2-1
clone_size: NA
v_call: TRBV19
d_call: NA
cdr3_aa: CASTPPGDNEQFF
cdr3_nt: TGTGCCAGTACCCCCCCCGGGGACAATGAGCAGTTCTTC